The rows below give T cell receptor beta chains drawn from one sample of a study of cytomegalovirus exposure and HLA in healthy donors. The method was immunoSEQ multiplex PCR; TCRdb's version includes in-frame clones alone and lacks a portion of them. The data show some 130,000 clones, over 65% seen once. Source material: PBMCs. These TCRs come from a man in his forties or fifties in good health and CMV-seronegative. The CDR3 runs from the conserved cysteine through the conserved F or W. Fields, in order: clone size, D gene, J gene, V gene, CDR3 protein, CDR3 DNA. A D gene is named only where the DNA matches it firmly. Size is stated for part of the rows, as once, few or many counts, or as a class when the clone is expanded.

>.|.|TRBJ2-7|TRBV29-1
CSVRATAGSYEQYF
TGCAGCGTTAGGGCAACGGCAGGGTCCTACGAGCAGTACTTC
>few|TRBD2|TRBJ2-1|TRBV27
CASSLSPFTSGRRNEQFF
TGTGCCAGCAGTTTATCGCCCTTTACTAGCGGGAGGAGGAATGAGCAGTTCTTC
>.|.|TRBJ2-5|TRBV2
CASSLSEVGAGETQYF
TGTGCCAGCAGTCTAAGTGAAGTGGGGGCCGGAGAGACCCAGTACTTC
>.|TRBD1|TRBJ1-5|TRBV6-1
CASSGTNRGLKQPQHF
TGTGCCAGCAGTGGGACCAACAGGGGTTTAAAACAGCCCCAGCATTTT
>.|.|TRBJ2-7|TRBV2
CASSEGGHEQYF
TGTGCCAGCAGTGAAGGGGGCCACGAGCAGTACTTC
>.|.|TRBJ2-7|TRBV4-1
CASSQGRAGRSEQYF
TGCGCCAGCAGCCAAGGAAGGGCGGGACGGAGCGAGCAGTACTTC
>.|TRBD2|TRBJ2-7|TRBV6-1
CASSEREGHEQYF
TGTGCCAGCAGTGAGAGGGAGGGCCACGAGCAGTACTTC
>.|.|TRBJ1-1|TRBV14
CASSHRIGTRNLNTEAFF
TGTGCCAGCAGCCATAGGATTGGGACACGGAATTTGAACACTGAAGCTTTCTTT
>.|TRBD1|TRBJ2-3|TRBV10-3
CAISGQTGGIPDTQYF
TGTGCCATCAGTGGGCAGACAGGGGGAATACCAGATACGCAGTATTTT
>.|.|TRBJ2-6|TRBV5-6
CASSPSSGANVLTF
TGTGCCAGCAGCCCTAGCTCTGGGGCCAACGTCCTGACTTTC
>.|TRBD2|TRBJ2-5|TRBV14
CASSQDAGVPGGSEYF
TGTGCCAGCAGCCAAGATGCGGGGGTTCCAGGCGGGTCGGAGTACTTC
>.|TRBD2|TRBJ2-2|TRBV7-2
CASSLAGGSFANTGELFF
TGTGCCAGCAGTCTAGCGGGAGGGAGTTTCGCGAACACCGGGGAGCTGTTTTTT
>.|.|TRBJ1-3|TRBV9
CASVPGNTIYF
TGTGCCAGCGTCCCGGGAAACACCATATATTTT
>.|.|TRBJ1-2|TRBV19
CASSIPRTAYGYTF
TGTGCCAGTAGTATCCCCAGGACAGCTTATGGCTACACCTTC
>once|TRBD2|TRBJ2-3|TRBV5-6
CASSPSPGLAGKADTQYF
TGTGCCAGCAGCCCATCCCCGGGACTAGCGGGAAAGGCAGATACGCAGTATTTT
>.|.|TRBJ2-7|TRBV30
CAWRGGDSSSYEQYF
TGTGCCTGGAGAGGAGGGGACAGTAGCTCCTACGAGCAGTACTTC
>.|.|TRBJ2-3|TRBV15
CATSRDLPGRKNF
TGTGCCACCAGCAGAGATTTGCCAGGGAGGAAGAATTTT
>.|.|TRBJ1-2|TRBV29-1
CSVEGNPNYGYTF
TGCAGCGTTGAGGGCAACCCCAACTATGGCTACACCTTC
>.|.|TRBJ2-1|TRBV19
CASNEQDTYNEQFF
TGTGCCAGTAACGAACAGGACACCTACAATGAGCAGTTCTTC
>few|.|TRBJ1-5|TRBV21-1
CASITGGRISQPQHF
TGTGCCAGCATCACGGGGGGCAGGATCAGTCAGCCCCAGCATTTT
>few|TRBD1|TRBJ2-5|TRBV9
CASSTTTGGETQYF
TGTGCCAGCAGCACCACGACAGGGGGGGAGACCCAGTACTTC
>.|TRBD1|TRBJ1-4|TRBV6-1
CASSGGDRTNEKLFF
TGTGCCAGCAGTGGGGGGGACAGAACTAATGAAAAACTGTTTTTT
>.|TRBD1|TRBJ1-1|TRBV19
CASQRQGALRTEAFF
TGTGCCAGTCAAAGACAGGGGGCCCTGCGCACTGAAGCTTTCTTT
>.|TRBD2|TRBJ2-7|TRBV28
CASSSMTSGGTYEQYF
TGTGCCAGCAGTTCCATGACTAGCGGGGGGACTTACGAGCAGTACTTC
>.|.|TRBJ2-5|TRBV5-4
CASSLQETQYF
TGTGCCAGCAGCCTTCAAGAGACCCAGTACTTC
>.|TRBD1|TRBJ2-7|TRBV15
CATSRSTGAFSYEQYF
TGTGCCACCAGCAGATCCACAGGGGCTTTCTCCTACGAGCAGTACTTC
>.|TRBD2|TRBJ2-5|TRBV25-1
CASSALAGVGETQYF
TGTGCCAGCAGTGCTCTAGCGGGAGTTGGAGAGACCCAGTACTTC
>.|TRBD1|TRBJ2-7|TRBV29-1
CSVRTGDVYEQYF
TGCAGCGTACGGACAGGGGACGTGTACGAGCAGTACTTC
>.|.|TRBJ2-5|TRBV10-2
CASSELVVETQYF
TGCGCCAGCAGTGAGTTGGTAGTGGAGACCCAGTACTTC
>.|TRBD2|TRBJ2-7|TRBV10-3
CAIGALASNYEQYF
TGTGCCATCGGGGCACTAGCGTCGAACTACGAGCAGTACTTC
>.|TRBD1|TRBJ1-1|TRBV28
CASSAQGDVAEAFF
TGTGCCAGCAGCGCACAGGGGGATGTGGCTGAAGCTTTCTTT
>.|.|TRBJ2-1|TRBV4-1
CASSQDPRRNEQFF
TGCGCCAGCAGCCAAGACCCCCGGCGGAATGAGCAGTTCTTC
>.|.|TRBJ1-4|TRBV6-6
CASSYRGGATNEKLFF
TGTGCCAGCAGTTACCGGGGGGGGGCAACTAATGAAAAACTGTTTTTT
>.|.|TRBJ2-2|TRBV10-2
CASSGAWNTGELFF
TGCGCCAGCAGTGGGGCCTGGAACACCGGGGAGCTGTTTTTT
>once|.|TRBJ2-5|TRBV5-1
CASSYIAEAQETQYF
TGCGCCAGCAGCTATATAGCGGAAGCTCAAGAGACCCAGTACTTC
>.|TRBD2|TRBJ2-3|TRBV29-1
CSVERSLAGGEDTQYF
TGCAGCGTTGAACGTAGCCTAGCGGGAGGAGAAGATACGCAGTATTTT
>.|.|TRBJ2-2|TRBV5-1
CASSLAQGATGELFF
TGCGCCAGCAGCTTGGCCCAAGGGGCCACCGGGGAGCTGTTTTTT
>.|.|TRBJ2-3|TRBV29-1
CSVERSPDTQYF
TGCAGCGTTGAAAGGAGTCCAGATACGCAGTATTTT
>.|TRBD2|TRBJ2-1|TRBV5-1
CASSTTSGRAYEQFF
TGCGCCAGCAGCACCACTAGCGGGAGGGCCTATGAGCAGTTCTTC
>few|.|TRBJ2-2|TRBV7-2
CASKRPGGYTGELFF
TGTGCCAGCAAACGCCCAGGGGGGTACACCGGGGAGCTGTTTTTT
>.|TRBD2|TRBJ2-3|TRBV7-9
CASSPSGGDTQYF
TGTGCCAGCAGCCCCTCGGGAGGTGATACGCAGTATTTT
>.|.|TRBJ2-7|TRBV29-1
CSALGAYEQYF
TGCAGCGCCCTGGGGGCTTACGAGCAGTACTTC
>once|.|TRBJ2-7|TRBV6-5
CASSSHYEQYF
TGTGCCAGCAGTTCCCACTACGAGCAGTACTTC
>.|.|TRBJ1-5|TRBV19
CASSIAGSNQPQHF
TGTGCCAGTAGTATAGCAGGGAGCAATCAGCCCCAGCATTTT
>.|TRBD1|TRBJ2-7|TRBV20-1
CSGKDRVEQYF
TGCAGTGGTAAGGACAGGGTCGAGCAGTACTTC